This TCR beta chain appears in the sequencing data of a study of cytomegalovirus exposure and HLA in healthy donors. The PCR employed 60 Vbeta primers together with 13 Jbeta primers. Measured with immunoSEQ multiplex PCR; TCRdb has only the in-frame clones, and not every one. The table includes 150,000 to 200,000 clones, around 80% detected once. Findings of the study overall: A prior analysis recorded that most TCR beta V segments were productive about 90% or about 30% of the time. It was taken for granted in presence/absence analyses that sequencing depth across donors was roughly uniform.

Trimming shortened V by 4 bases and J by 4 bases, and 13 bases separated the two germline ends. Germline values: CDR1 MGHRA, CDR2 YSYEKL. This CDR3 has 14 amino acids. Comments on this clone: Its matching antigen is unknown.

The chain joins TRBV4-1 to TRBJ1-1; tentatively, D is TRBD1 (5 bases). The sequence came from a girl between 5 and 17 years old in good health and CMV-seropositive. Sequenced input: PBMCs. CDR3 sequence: CASSPGRGSTEAFF. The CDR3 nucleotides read TGCGCCAGCAGCCCGGGACGCGGGAGCACTGAAGCTTTCTTT.